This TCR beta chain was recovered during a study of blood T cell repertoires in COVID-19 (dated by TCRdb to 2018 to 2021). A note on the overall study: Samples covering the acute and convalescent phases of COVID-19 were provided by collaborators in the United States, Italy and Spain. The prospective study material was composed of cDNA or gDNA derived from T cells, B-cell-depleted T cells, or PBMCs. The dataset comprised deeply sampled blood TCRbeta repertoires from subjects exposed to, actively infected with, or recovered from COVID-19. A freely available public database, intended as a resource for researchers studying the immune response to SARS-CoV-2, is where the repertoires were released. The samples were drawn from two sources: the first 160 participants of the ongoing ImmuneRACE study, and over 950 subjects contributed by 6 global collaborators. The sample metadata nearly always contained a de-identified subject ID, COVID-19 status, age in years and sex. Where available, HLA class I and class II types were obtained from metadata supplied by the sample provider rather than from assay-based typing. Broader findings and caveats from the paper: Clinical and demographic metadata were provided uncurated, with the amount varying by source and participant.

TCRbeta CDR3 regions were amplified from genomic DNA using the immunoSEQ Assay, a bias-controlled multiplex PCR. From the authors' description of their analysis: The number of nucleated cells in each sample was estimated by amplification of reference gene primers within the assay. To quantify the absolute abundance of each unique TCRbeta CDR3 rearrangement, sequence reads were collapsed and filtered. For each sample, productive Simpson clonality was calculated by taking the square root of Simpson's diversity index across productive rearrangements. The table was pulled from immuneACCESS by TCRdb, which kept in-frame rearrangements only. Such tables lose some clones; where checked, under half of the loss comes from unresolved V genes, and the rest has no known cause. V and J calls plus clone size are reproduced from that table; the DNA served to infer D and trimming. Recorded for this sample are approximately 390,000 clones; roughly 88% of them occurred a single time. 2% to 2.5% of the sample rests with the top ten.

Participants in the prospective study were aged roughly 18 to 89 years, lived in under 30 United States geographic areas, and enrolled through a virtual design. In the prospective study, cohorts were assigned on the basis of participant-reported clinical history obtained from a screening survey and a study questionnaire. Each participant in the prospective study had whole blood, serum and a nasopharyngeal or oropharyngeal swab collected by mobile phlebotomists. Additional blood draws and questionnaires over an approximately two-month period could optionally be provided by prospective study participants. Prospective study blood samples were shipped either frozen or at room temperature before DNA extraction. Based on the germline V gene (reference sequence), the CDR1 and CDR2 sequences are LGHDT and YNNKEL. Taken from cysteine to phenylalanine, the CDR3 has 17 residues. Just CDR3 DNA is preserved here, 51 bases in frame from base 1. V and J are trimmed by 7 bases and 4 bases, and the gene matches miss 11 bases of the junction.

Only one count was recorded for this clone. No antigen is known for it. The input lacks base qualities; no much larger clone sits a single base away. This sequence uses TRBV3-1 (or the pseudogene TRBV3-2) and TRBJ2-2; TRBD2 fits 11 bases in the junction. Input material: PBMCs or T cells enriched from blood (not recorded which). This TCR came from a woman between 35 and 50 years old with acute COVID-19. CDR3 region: CASTPLPTSGVTGELFF. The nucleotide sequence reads TGTGCCAGCACCCCACTCCCGACTAGCGGGGTCACCGGGGAGCTGTTTTTT.